This T cell receptor (beta chain) was sequenced in a study of CD8 T cells in ankylosing spondylitis. Regarding the study as a whole: Disease-linked clones bore a CD8+ phenotype, appearing relatively rarely in peripheral blood. A subset of motif variants has previously been described in the synovial fluid and blood of reactive arthritis. What appeared characteristic of ankylosing spondylitis blood was a TCR beta motif of fewer than ten highly homologous variants. Reports say disease-linked clones showed up significantly more in matched ankylosing spondylitis synovial fluid.

TCRdb re-analysed the 5' RACE reads in MiXCR, keeping a single row per CDR3 protein. The sample lists around 300,000 distinct CDR3 sequences, approximately 15% occurring once. Germline V gene sequence: CDR1 ENHRY, CDR2 SYGVKD. The length of the CDR3 is 11 residues. V shed 3 bases and J shed 3 bases, with 3 bases lying between them. This clonotype has just a few counts. The antigen is not known. The sequence came from a male donor with ankylosing spondylitis or in good health (not recorded which). The V and J genes are TRBV10-3 and TRBJ2-7; D not certain. Sample: blood, either unsorted or a sorted T cell fraction (not recorded which). The CDR3 here is CAISDFYEQYF. The CDR3 nucleotides are TGTGCCATCAGTGACTTCTACGAGCAGTACTTC.